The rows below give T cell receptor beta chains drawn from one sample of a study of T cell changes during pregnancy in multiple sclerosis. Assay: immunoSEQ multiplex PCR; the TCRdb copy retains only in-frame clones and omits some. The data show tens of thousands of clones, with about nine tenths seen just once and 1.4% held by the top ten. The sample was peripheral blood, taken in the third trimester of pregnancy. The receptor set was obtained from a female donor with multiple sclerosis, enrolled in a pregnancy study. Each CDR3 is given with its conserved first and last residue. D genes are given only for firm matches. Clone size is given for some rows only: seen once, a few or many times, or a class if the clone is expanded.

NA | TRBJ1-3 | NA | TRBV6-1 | CASSRDRILNTIYF | TGTGCCAGCAGTCGCGACAGGATCCTAAACACCATATATTTT
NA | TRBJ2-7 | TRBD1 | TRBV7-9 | CASSSNRGPYIYEQYF | TGTGCCAGCAGCTCAAACAGGGGGCCTTATATCTACGAGCAGTACTTC
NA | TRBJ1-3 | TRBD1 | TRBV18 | CASSPMTGNRNTIYF | TGTGCCAGCTCGCCTATGACAGGGAATAGAAACACCATATATTTT
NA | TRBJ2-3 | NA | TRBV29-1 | CSVSGLSTDTQYF | TGCAGCGTTTCCGGACTCAGCACAGATACGCAGTATTTT
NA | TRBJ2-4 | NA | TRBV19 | CASSIGGVQYF | TGTGCCAGTAGTATAGGCGGTGTTCAGTACTTC
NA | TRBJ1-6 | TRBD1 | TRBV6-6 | CASSPGTGWNSPLHF | TGTGCCAGCAGTCCCGGGACAGGGTGGAATTCACCCCTCCACTTT
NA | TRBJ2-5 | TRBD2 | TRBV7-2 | CASSSGLAGGQVTQYF | TGTGCCAGCAGCTCGGGACTAGCGGGGGGGCAGGTGACCCAGTACTTC
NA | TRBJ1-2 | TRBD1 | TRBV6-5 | CASRLSGGTGYTF | TGTGCCAGCAGACTCTCAGGGGGCACAGGCTACACCTTC
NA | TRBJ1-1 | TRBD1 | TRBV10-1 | CAPRGQGWNTEAFF | TGCGCCCCACGGGGACAGGGATGGAACACTGAAGCTTTCTTT
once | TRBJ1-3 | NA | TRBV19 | CASSMSPFISGNTIYF | TGTGCCAGTAGTATGTCTCCCTTTATCTCTGGAAACACCATATATTTT
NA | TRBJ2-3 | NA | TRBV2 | CASNAQYTDTQYF | TGTGCCAGCAATGCCCAGTACACAGATACGCAGTATTTT
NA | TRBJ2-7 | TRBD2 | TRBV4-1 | CASSPLAGEVKEQYF | TGCGCCAGCAGCCCTTTAGCGGGGGAGGTAAAAGAGCAGTACTTC
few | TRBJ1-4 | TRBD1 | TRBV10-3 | CATLGQGNEKLFF | TGTGCCACCCTGGGACAGGGTAATGAAAAACTGTTTTTT
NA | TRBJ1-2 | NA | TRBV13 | CASSFGGYGYTF | TGTGCCAGCAGCTTCGGGGGCTATGGCTACACCTTC
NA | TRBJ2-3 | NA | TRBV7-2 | CASSLGVQRGDTQYF | TGTGCCAGCAGCTTAGGGGTACAAAGAGGGGATACGCAGTATTTT
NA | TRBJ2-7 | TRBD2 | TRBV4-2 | CASSQDTGGGEQYF | TGTGCCAGCAGCCAAGATACTGGGGGAGGGGAGCAGTACTTC
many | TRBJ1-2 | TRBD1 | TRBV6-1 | CASSATGGGVGGYTF | TGTGCCAGCAGTGCGACAGGGGGCGGCGTAGGGGGCTACACCTTC
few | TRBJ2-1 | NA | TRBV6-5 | CASQAGFNEQFF | TGTGCCAGCCAGGCAGGCTTCAATGAGCAGTTCTTC
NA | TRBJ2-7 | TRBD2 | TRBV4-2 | CASSHPRAGGTYEQYF | TGTGCCAGCAGCCACCCGAGGGCGGGGGGTACCTACGAGCAGTACTTC
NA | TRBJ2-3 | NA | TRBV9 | CASNTDRSSDGTDTQYF | TGTGCCAGCAACACGGATCGTTCTAGCGATGGCACAGATACGCAGTATTTT
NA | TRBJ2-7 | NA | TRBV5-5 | CASSQDLGSSYEQYF | TGTGCCAGCAGCCAAGATCTGGGCTCCTCCTACGAGCAGTACTTC
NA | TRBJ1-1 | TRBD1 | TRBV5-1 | CASSLADRGMSTEAFF | TGCGCCAGCAGCTTGGCGGACAGGGGGATGAGCACTGAAGCTTTCTTT
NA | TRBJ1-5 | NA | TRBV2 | CASTTSTGNQPQHF | TGTGCCAGCACCACTTCGACCGGGAATCAGCCCCAGCATTTT
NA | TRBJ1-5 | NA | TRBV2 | CASKGQANQPQHF | TGTGCCAGCAAGGGGCAAGCAAATCAGCCCCAGCATTTT
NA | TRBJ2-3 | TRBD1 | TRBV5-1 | CASSQDRVPDTQYF | TGCGCCAGCAGCCAGGACAGGGTGCCAGATACGCAGTATTTT
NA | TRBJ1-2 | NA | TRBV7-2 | CASSPAGAYGYTF | TGTGCCAGCAGCCCCGCAGGGGCTTATGGCTACACCTTC
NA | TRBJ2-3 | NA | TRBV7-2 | CASSSLGTDTQYF | TGTGCCAGCAGCTCCCTCGGCACAGATACGCAGTATTTT
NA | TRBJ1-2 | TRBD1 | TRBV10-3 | CAIRTGERYGYTF | TGTGCCATCAGAACAGGGGAACGGTATGGCTACACCTTC
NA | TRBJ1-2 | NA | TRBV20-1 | CSAPGGYTF | TGCAGTGCCCCGGGGGGCTACACCTTC
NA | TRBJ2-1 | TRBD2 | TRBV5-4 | CASSPGTSGGAWNEQFF | TGTGCCAGCAGCCCCGGGACTAGCGGGGGGGCTTGGAATGAGCAGTTCTTC
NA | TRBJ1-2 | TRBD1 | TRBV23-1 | CASSQPDRGDYGYTF | TGCGCCAGCAGTCAACCGGACAGGGGGGACTATGGCTACACCTTC
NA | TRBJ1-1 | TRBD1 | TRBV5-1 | CASSTRDRGPEAFF | TGCGCCAGCAGCACCCGGGACAGGGGGCCTGAAGCTTTCTTT
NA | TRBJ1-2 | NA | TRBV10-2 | CASSETSRTSGYTF | TGCGCCAGCAGTGAAACGTCAAGGACAAGTGGCTACACCTTC
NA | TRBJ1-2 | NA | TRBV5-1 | CASSLRYREGYGYTF | TGCGCCAGCAGCTTGCGTTACAGGGAAGGCTATGGCTACACCTTC
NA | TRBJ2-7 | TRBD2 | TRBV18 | CASSQGLAEDEQYF | TGTGCCAGCTCACAGGGACTAGCGGAGGACGAGCAGTACTTC
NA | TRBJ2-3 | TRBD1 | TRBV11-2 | CASSRGQASGDTQYF | TGTGCCAGCAGCCGTGGACAGGCATCAGGCGATACGCAGTATTTT
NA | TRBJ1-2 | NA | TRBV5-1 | CASSLVGRGPSYGGYTF | TGCGCCAGCAGCTTGGTCGGCAGGGGACCTTCGTATGGGGGCTACACCTTC